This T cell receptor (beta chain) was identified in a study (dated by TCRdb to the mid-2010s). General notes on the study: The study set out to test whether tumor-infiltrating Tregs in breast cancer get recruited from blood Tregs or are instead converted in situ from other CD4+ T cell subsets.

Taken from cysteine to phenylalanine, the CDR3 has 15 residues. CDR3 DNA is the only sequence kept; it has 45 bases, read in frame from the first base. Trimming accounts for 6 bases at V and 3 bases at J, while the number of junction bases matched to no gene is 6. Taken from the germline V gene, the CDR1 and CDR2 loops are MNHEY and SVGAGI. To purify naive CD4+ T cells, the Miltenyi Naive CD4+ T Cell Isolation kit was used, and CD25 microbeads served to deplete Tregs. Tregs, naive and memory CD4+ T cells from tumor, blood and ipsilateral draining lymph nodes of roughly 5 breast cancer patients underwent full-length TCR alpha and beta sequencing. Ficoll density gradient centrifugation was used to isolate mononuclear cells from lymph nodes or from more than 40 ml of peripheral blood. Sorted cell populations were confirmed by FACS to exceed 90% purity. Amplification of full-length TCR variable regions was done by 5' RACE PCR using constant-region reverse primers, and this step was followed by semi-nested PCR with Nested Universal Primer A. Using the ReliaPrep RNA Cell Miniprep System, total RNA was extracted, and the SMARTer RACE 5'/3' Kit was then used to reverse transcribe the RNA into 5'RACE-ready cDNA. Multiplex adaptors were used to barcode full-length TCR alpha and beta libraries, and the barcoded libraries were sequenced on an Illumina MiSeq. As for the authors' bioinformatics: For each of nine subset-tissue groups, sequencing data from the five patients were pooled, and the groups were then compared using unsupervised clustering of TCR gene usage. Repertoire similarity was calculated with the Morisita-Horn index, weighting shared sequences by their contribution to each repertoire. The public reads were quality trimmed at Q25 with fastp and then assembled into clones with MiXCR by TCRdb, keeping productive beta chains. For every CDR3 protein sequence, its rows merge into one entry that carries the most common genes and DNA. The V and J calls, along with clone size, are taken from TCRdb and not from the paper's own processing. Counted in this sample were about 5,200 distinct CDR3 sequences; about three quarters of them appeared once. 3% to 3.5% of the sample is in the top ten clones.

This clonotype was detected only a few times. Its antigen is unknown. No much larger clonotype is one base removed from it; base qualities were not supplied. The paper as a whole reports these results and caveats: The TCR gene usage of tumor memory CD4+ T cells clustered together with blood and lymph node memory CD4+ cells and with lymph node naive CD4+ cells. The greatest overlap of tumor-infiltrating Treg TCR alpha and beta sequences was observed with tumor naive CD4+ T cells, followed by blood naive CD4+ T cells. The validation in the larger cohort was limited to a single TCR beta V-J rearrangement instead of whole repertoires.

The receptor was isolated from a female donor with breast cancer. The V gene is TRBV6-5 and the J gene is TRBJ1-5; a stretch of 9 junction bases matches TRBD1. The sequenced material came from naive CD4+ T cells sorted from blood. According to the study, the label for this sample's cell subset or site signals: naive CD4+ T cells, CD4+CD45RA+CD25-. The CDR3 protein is CASSETGGANQPQHF. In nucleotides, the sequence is TGTGCCAGCAGCGAGACAGGGGGTGCCAATCAGCCCCAGCATTTT.